This T cell receptor (beta chain) is drawn from a study of blood T cells in healthy people across ages. Overall study results and limits: Older age coincided with a roughly linear decline in TCR beta diversity per million T cells. There was no known CMV status for donors, so expanded clonotype changes were possibly confounded. Diversity estimated from one million T cells was considered an underestimate.

V lost 0 bases to trimming and J lost 7 bases, with 10 bases between them. The CDR3 contains 13 residues. Germline-derived CDR1 and CDR2 are WSHSY and SAAADI. A few counts support this clonotype. Its antigen is as yet unknown. Using a J-beta primer mix together with a sample-barcoded 5' primer, a second PCR was run for roughly 6 to 12 cycles. TCRdb analysed the 5' RACE reads with MiXCR anew, one entry per CDR3 protein. Among 1,100,000 or so distinct CDR3 sequences listed, under 45% were seen once. The sample taken for sequencing was blood. The V and J genes are TRBV10-2 and TRBJ2-7; D unclear. The origin of this receptor is a woman in her fifties or sixties in good health. CDR3 amino acids: CASSESTADEQYF. CDR3 sequence (DNA): TGCGCCAGCAGTGAGTCGACCGCGGATGAGCAGTACTTC.